This is a list of T cell receptor beta chains from one sample in a study of blood T cell repertoires in COVID-19. Sequencing used immunoSEQ multiplex PCR; TCRdb keeps in-frame clones, though not all of them. This repertoire shows about 120,000 clones, about four fifths found once; its top ten account for 3.5% to 4%. The sequenced sample consisted of PBMCs or T cells enriched from blood (not recorded which). Source of these receptors: a woman aged 25 to 39 who had recovered from COVID-19. Both conserved end residues are part of each CDR3. A D gene is named only where the DNA matches it firmly. Only some rows state a clone size, as once, few, many or a class for expanded clones.

D gene,clone size,V gene,J gene,CDR3 protein,CDR3 DNA
NA,few,TRBV6-5,TRBJ1-5,CASSYSPYSNQPQHF,TGTGCCAGCAGTTACAGCCCCTATAGCAATCAGCCCCAGCATTTT
NA,once,TRBV19,TRBJ2-7,CASKVDLSSYEQYF,TGTGCCAGTAAGGTGGACTTGAGCTCCTACGAGCAGTACTTC
TRBD1,NA,TRBV24-1,TRBJ1-4,CATSDPQRQGGIETNEKLFF,TGTGCCACCAGTGATCCTCAACGACAGGGCGGGATCGAAACTAATGAAAAACTGTTTTTT
NA,NA,TRBV5-8,TRBJ1-5,CASSIGRTSQPQHF,TGTGCCAGCAGCATTGGGAGGACGAGTCAGCCCCAGCATTTT
NA,once,TRBV6-2/TRBV6-3,TRBJ2-1,CASSYSRTRASYNEQFF,TGTGCCAGCAGTTACTCAAGGACGAGGGCGTCCTACAATGAGCAGTTCTTC
TRBD1,NA,TRBV25-1,TRBJ1-2,CASRTSGGLYGYTF,TGTGCCAGCAGGACCTCAGGGGGACTCTATGGCTACACCTTC
NA,NA,TRBV2,TRBJ2-3,CASSSKLATDTQYF,TGTGCCAGCAGCTCCAAGCTAGCCACAGATACGCAGTATTTT
TRBD2,NA,TRBV6-5,TRBJ2-1,CASSKREGDEQFF,TGTGCCAGCAGTAAGCGGGAGGGCGATGAGCAGTTCTTC
TRBD1,NA,TRBV19,TRBJ2-5,CASSRTGFQETQYF,TGTGCCAGTAGTAGGACAGGATTCCAAGAGACCCAGTACTTC
TRBD1,NA,TRBV29-1,TRBJ1-4,CSAKGQGLGKLFF,TGCAGCGCTAAGGGACAGGGGTTAGGAAAACTGTTTTTT
TRBD2,NA,TRBV3-1/TRBV3-2,TRBJ2-3,CASSLMTSGRARDTQYF,TGTGCCAGCAGCCTAATGACTAGCGGGAGGGCCAGGGATACGCAGTATTTT
NA,NA,TRBV29-1,TRBJ2-2,CSVSFGSTGELFF,TGCAGCGTTTCGTTTGGTAGCACCGGGGAGCTGTTTTTT
NA,NA,TRBV5-1,TRBJ1-2,CASSPGHEGGYTF,TGCGCCAGCAGCCCCGGACATGAAGGGGGCTACACCTTC
TRBD1,NA,TRBV11-2,TRBJ1-1,CASSPDRGLDEAFF,TGTGCCAGCAGCCCGGACAGGGGGCTTGATGAAGCTTTCTTT
NA,NA,TRBV6-4,TRBJ2-1,CARGAGEQFF,TGTGCCAGAGGAGCTGGTGAGCAGTTCTTC
NA,NA,TRBV7-6,TRBJ2-2,CASSLVTGEGTGELFF,TGTGCCAGCAGCTTAGTGACAGGGGAGGGCACCGGGGAGCTGTTTTTT
NA,NA,TRBV28,TRBJ2-7,CASREASPPYEQYF,TGTGCCAGCCGAGAGGCATCGCCACCCTACGAGCAGTACTTC
NA,NA,TRBV2,TRBJ2-4,CASSESTAQGKNIQYF,TGTGCCAGCAGTGAATCCACTGCCCAGGGCAAAAACATTCAGTACTTC
NA,once,TRBV3-1/TRBV3-2,TRBJ1-1,CASSPRGNTEAFF,TGTGCCAGCAGCCCCCGGGGAAACACTGAAGCTTTCTTT
TRBD1,few,TRBV6-5,TRBJ1-2,CASSYARTGAYGYTF,TGTGCCAGCAGTTACGCCCGCACAGGGGCCTATGGCTACACCTTC
NA,NA,TRBV21-1,TRBJ2-6,CASSSRDRESGANVLTF,TGTGCCAGCAGCAGCCGGGACAGGGAATCTGGGGCCAACGTCCTGACTTTC
TRBD1,NA,TRBV7-2,TRBJ2-1,CASSHRGLAPPYNEQFF,TGTGCCAGCAGCCACAGGGGGTTAGCCCCCCCTTACAATGAGCAGTTCTTC
NA,NA,TRBV7-9,TRBJ2-7,CASSLVAGVVQNEQYF,TGTGCCAGCAGCTTAGTTGCCGGGGTCGTTCAAAACGAGCAGTACTTC
NA,NA,TRBV19,TRBJ2-1,CASSISGVGNEQFF,TGTGCCAGTAGTATTTCGGGAGTTGGGAATGAGCAGTTCTTC
TRBD2,NA,TRBV9,TRBJ2-3,CASSVVQREGTDTQYF,TGTGCCAGCAGCGTAGTACAACGGGAGGGCACAGATACGCAGTATTTT
TRBD2,NA,TRBV5-4,TRBJ2-1,CASSSLAGADYNEQFF,TGTGCCAGCAGCTCCTTAGCGGGAGCTGATTACAATGAGCAGTTCTTC
NA,NA,TRBV3-1/TRBV3-2,TRBJ1-2,CASSQRRVGYGYTF,TGTGCCAGCAGCCAACGCAGGGTCGGATATGGCTACACCTTC
NA,NA,TRBV30,TRBJ1-6,CAWRVGGAGSPLHF,TGTGCCTGGAGAGTTGGAGGGGCTGGTTCACCCCTCCACTTT
TRBD1,NA,TRBV5-8,TRBJ1-3,CASSFRTGSSGNTIYF,TGTGCCAGCAGCTTCCGGACAGGGAGCTCTGGAAACACCATATATTTT
TRBD1,NA,TRBV18,TRBJ1-5,CASSSMTGRAGNQPQHF,TGTGCCAGCTCGTCGATGACAGGGCGAGCGGGCAATCAGCCCCAGCATTTT
NA,NA,TRBV5-1,TRBJ1-2,CASSLGTNYGYTF,TGCGCCAGCAGCTTGGGTACTAACTATGGCTACACCTTC
NA,NA,TRBV13,TRBJ1-3,CASSSTRTANRNTIYF,TGTGCCAGCAGCTCAACCAGGACAGCCAACCGAAACACCATATATTTT
NA,NA,TRBV19,TRBJ2-2,CASSIDRAGELFF,TGTGCCAGTAGTATAGATCGTGCCGGGGAGCTGTTTTTT
TRBD1,NA,TRBV19,TRBJ1-2,CATRQGGGYTF,TGTGCCACTCGACAGGGCGGGGGCTACACCTTC
NA,few,TRBV5-4,TRBJ2-5,CASRSKAGPQETQYF,TGTGCCAGCAGATCGAAGGCAGGGCCCCAAGAGACCCAGTACTTC
NA,NA,TRBV6-2/TRBV6-3,TRBJ1-1,CASSTTPRAPQGDTEAFF,TGTGCCAGCAGTACTACCCCCCGGGCCCCTCAAGGGGACACTGAAGCTTTCTTT
NA,NA,TRBV28,TRBJ1-1,CASNSRMRANTEAFF,TGTGCCAGCAACTCAAGGATGCGGGCGAACACTGAAGCTTTCTTT
TRBD1,NA,TRBV4-3,TRBJ2-1,CASGKNRDSYNEQFF,TGCGCCAGCGGCAAAAACCGGGACAGCTACAATGAGCAGTTCTTC
TRBD1,NA,TRBV4-2,TRBJ2-7,CASSHRTGWDEQYF,TGTGCCAGCAGCCACCGGACAGGGTGGGACGAGCAGTACTTC
TRBD2,NA,TRBV18,TRBJ2-1,CASSPLGLAGYNEQFF,TGTGCCAGCTCACCCCTGGGACTAGCGGGATACAATGAGCAGTTCTTC
TRBD2,NA,TRBV6-2/TRBV6-3,TRBJ2-1,CASSYSSLAGAPGNEQFF,TGTGCCAGCAGTTACTCGTCACTAGCGGGAGCACCAGGCAATGAGCAGTTCTTC
NA,NA,TRBV18,TRBJ2-3,CASSPWGQNTDTQYF,TGTGCCAGCTCACCATGGGGACAAAACACAGATACGCAGTATTTT